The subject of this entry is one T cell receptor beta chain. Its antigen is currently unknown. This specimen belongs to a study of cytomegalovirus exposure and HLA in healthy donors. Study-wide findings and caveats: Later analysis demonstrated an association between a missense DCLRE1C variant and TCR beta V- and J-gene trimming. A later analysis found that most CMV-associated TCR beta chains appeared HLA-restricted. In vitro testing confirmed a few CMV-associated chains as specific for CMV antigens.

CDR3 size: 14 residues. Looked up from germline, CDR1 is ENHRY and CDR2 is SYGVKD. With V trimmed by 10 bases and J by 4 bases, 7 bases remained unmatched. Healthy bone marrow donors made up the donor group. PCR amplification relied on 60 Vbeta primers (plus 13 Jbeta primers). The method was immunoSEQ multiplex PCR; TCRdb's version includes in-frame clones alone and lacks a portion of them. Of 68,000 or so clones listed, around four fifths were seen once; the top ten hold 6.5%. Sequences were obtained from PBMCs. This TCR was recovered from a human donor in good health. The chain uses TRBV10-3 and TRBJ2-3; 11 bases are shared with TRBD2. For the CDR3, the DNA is TGTGCCACCGAGACTAGCGGGGACGCAGATACGCAGTATTTT. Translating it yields CATETSGDADTQYF.